Below, 14 T cell receptor beta chains from the same sample are listed, as sequenced in a study of control samples from healthy donors and cancer patients. The repertoire was sequenced with immunoSEQ multiplex PCR; TCRdb's copy has only in-frame clones and lacks some. The table includes some 120,000 clones, around 87% detected once. Sequenced input: blood. These receptors all stem from a man aged 55 to 70 in good health.

The chain carries TRBV28 and TRBJ2-7; 9 nucleotides line up with TRBD1. This CDR3 spans 15 amino acids. The ends lost 6 bases at V and 0 bases at J; junction bases unmatched: 6. The germline gives CDR1 MDHEN, CDR2 SYDVKM. CDR3 region: CASSQTGQGSYEQYF. The CDR3 DNA is TGTGCCAGCAGCCAAACGGGACAGGGCTCCTACGAGCAGTACTTC.

CDR3 in amino acids: CASSLARAAQGSPLHF. DNA of the CDR3: TGCGCCAGCAGCTTGGCGAGGGCAGCCCAGGGGTCACCCCTCCACTTT. The chain carries TRBV5-1 and TRBJ1-6; a weak D match, TRBD1 (6 bases). This CDR3 is built from 16 residues. Germline CDR1 is SGHRS and CDR2 is YFSETQ. The V gene lost 0 bases and the J gene lost 10 bases, with 17 bases spanning the gap.

The V call is TRBV19, the J call TRBJ1-4, with unresolved D. V was trimmed by 5 bases and J by 7 bases, leaving 14 bases between them. Per the germline V gene, CDR1 is LNHDA and CDR2 is SQIVND (reference sequence). This CDR3 is 14 amino acids long. This CDR3 is CASSFGGRSEKLFF. In nucleotides, the CDR3 is TGTGCCAGTAGTTTTGGAGGACGGTCTGAAAAACTGTTTTTT.

The genes are TRBV7-7 and TRBJ2-3; possibly TRBD2 for D (5 bases). Germline loops: CDR1 SSHAT, CDR2 FNYEAQ (reference sequence). V lost 6 bases to trimming and J lost 4 bases, with 14 bases between them. This CDR3 comprises 14 residues. The CDR3 protein is CASSLTSGADTQYF. CDR3 coding DNA: TGTGCCAGCAGTTTAACCTCCGGGGCAGATACGCAGTATTTT.

The gene calls are TRBV4-2 and TRBJ2-5, with a tentative D call TRBD2 (7 bases). In germline, CDR1 is LGHNA, CDR2 YNFKEQ. V lost 2 bases to trimming and J lost 1 base, with 17 bases between them. This CDR3 is built from 17 residues. The CDR3 sequence is CASSQPSGGGFQETQYF. CDR3 DNA: TGTGCCAGCAGCCAACCGTCCGGCGGGGGCTTCCAAGAGACCCAGTACTTC.

In this sample, this clone turned up a few times. The chain links TRBV7-2 to TRBJ1-2; TRBD1 might be the D (5 bases). V shed 4 bases and J shed 4 bases, with 19 bases lying between them. The CDR3 is made up of 16 amino acids. In germline, CDR1 is SGHTA, CDR2 FQGNSA. In DNA, the CDR3 is TGTGCCAGCAGCTCCTCGAACGGGACTCAATCCTATGGCTACACCTTC. Protein sequence: CASSSSNGTQSYGYTF.

The chain recombines TRBV7-2 with TRBJ2-5; a possible D gene is TRBD2 (5 bases). The germline CDR1 and CDR2 sequences are SGHTA and FQGNSA. The CDR3 has 16 residues. Trimming stripped 5 bases from V and 5 bases from J, with 21 bases between. The DNA for the CDR3 is TGTGCCAGCAGCCCCCGGGGTACAGTTGGGTCGGAGACCCAGTACTTC. The encoded protein is CASSPRGTVGSETQYF.

V gene TRBV11-2 combines with J gene TRBJ2-2; TRBD1 matches 7 bases. The germline V gene has CDR1 SGHAT and CDR2 FQNNGV. The length of the CDR3 is 16 residues. The trim removed 1 base at V and 0 bases at J, leaving 2 bases unmatched. The CDR3 DNA follows: TGTGCCAGCAGCTTAGGACAGGGAGCGAACACCGGGGAGCTGTTTTTT. Translation gives CASSLGQGANTGELFF. Filled out from reference TRBV11-2 and TRBJ2-2, the complete variable domain reads EAGVAQSPRYKIIEKRQSVAFWCNPISGHATLYWYQQILGQGPKLLIQFQNNGVVDDSQLPKDRFSAERLKGVDSTLKIQPAKLEDSAVYLCASSLGQGANTGELFFGEGSRLTVL.

The chain uses TRBV5-1 and TRBJ1-6; D is unclear. CDR1 SGHRS and CDR2 YFSETQ come from the germline V gene. Deletions cut 1 base from V and 5 bases from J, with 7 bases between. This CDR3 is 14 amino acids long. CDR3 region: CASSLSANNSPLHF. DNA of the CDR3: TGCGCCAGCAGCTTGTCAGCTAATAATTCACCCCTCCACTTT.

This chain uses TRBV25-1 with TRBJ2-7, with D perhaps TRBD1 (6 bases). CDR1 is MGHDK, CDR2 SYGVNS, per germline. This CDR3 is built from 16 residues. V was pared by 5 bases and J by 0 bases, with 17 bases between. CDR3: CASSRNWGLGSYEQYF. In nucleotides, the CDR3 is TGTGCCAGCAGTCGGAATTGGGGGCTAGGCTCCTACGAGCAGTACTTC.

The table lists this clone with a count of one. CDR3 sequence reads: CASRSPGGQETQYF. For the CDR3, the DNA is TGTGCCAGCCGTTCCCCGGGAGGGCAAGAGACCCAGTACTTC. V and J are TRBV6-5 and TRBJ2-5; 8 bases align to TRBD2. The CDR3 spans 14 residues. Germline loops: CDR1 MNHEY, CDR2 SVGAGI. The V and J ends lost 8 bases and 2 bases, in that order; junction bases with no gene match: 7.

The rearrangement joins TRBV7-9 to TRBJ2-5; D assignment may be TRBD1 or TRBD2 (5 bases each). Germline CDR1 and CDR2: SEHNR and FQNEAQ (reference sequence). Trimming cost V 4 bases and J 5 bases, with 17 bases left between them. The length of the CDR3 is 15 residues. CDR3 in DNA: TGTGCCAGCAGCTACTCCGGGACGAGTCGTGAGACCCAGTACTTC. It translates to CASSYSGTSRETQYF.

This clone was found once. The rearrangement uses TRBV12-3 or TRBV12-4 and TRBJ2-1; a possible D gene is TRBD1 (6 bases). The V gene lost 0 bases and the J gene lost 7 bases, with 7 bases spanning the gap. The CDR3 length is 13 residues. CDR3 amino acids: CASSLARGNEQFF. DNA of the CDR3: TGTGCCAGCAGTTTAGCTAGGGGGAATGAGCAGTTCTTC.

The CDR3 is CASSQTAGGTDTQYF. In DNA, the CDR3 is TGTGCCAGCAGCCAGACAGCGGGGGGCACAGATACGCAGTATTTT. The V gene is TRBV11-2, the J gene TRBJ2-3; TRBD2 aligns across 8 bases. Germline V gene data show CDR1 as SGHAT and CDR2 as FQNNGV. Trimming removed 5 bases from V and 1 base from J; junction bases left unmatched: 5. The CDR3 has 15 amino acids.